Reported below is one T cell receptor (beta chain). The antigen remains undetermined. At one boundary the junction diverges from the germline segment, which might be a read error. The data originate from a study of T cells in Graves' hyperthyroidism and ophthalmopathy. Study conclusions and caveats: In validation, the model predicted ophthalmopathy. These predictions came a median approximately six months before onset. In blood, most of the thyroid clonotypes expanded above 0.001 were also present.

CDR3 length equals 15 residues. Germline V lookup: CDR1 GTSNPN, CDR2 SVGIG (reference sequence). It was RNA transcripts that yielded the amplified TCR beta CDR3 regions. The HTBI primer set was used in a first-round RT-PCR of the TCR CDR3. Each CDR3 protein gets one entry after TCRdb re-called the multiplex PCR reads with MiXCR. Of 530,000 or so distinct CDR3 sequences in the sample, about 15% were seen once. The specimen sequenced was blood. The J gene is TRBJ1-3, the V gene TRBV30, with TRBD1 identical over 9 bases. The TCR was taken from a woman aged 18-30 years with Graves' ophthalmopathy. CDR3 DNA: TGTGCCTGGAGCCGGGACAGGGCGGGGGGAAACACCGTATATTTT. Translation: CAWSRDRAGGNTVYF.